This TCR beta chain was sequenced in a study of CD8+ T cells in alopecia areata. Study-wide points: One nonresponder leaves baseline CD8+ expansion's link to response uncertain.

The sequencing template was cDNA reverse transcribed from extracted RNA. Clones were sequenced by immunoSEQ multiplex PCR, and TCRdb holds only the in-frame ones, with some missing. This table has some 190,000 clones, roughly half appearing once. The treatment was: oral pan-JAK inhibitor, 5-10 mg twice daily. Researchers gathered lesional scalp punch biopsies and peripheral blood from patients with alopecia areata. About this clone: Its target is not known.

The sequence came from a human donor with alopecia areata. This specimen consisted of CD8+ T cells sorted from blood, obtained around week 53, from a patient treated with tofacitinib.

The CDR3 is CASSLNGAPNTEAFF. The CDR3 bases are TGTGCCAGCAGCTTGAACGGAGCCCCGAACACTGAAGCTTTCTTT. This chain joins TRBV5-6 and TRBJ1-1; D is unclear. Germline values: CDR1 SGHDT, CDR2 YYEEEE. Trimming took 1 base from V and 1 from J, leaving 11 bases between them. This CDR3 spans 15 amino acids.